A single sample is the source of the 5 T cell receptor beta chains below, sequenced in a study of cytomegalovirus exposure and HLA in healthy donors (dated by TCRdb to 2015 to 2018). Libraries came from the immunoSEQ multiplex PCR assay. For the multiplex PCR, a mixture combining 60 forward primers for TCR Vbeta segments and 13 reverse primers for TCR Jbeta segments was used. Sourced from immuneACCESS, this table was stored by TCRdb with only in-frame sequences that have V and J called. A share of the clones is absent; for the studies checked, an unresolved V gene accounts for under half, and the remainder has no known explanation. This sample holds about 150,000 clones; roughly 10% were observed only once. The ten most abundant clones make up 1.5% to 2% of the sample. The source material was PBMCs. The receptors come from a man aged 50-59 years in good health and CMV-seronegative.

In this sample, this clone turned up a few times. One end of the junction is discordant with germline, which a read error may explain. This chain uses TRBV11-3 with TRBJ2-7, with TRBD1 matching over 7 bases. From germline, CDR1 is SGHNT and CDR2 YENEEA. The length of the CDR3 is 13 residues. The CDR3 sequence: CASSLGDSYEQYF. Here the CDR3 DNA reads TGTGCCAGCAGTTTAGGGGACAGCTACGAGCAGTACTTC.

This clone was counted a few times. The rearrangement links TRBV7-2 to TRBJ2-3; 14 nucleotides align to TRBD2. CDR1 and CDR2 from the germline V gene are SGHTA and FQGNSA. The ends lost 5 bases at V and 0 bases at J; junction bases unmatched: 4. The CDR3 length is 17 residues. The CDR3 reads CASSGLAGGRSTDTQYF. In nucleotides, the CDR3 is TGTGCCAGCAGCGGACTAGCGGGAGGAAGGAGCACAGATACGCAGTATTTT. Full variable domain (missing parts from reference TRBV7-2 and TRBJ2-3): GAGVSQSPSNKVTEKGKDVELRCDPISGHTALYWYRQSLGQGLEFLIYFQGNSAPDKSGLPSDRFSAERTGGSVSTLTIQRTQQEDSAVYLCASSGLAGGRSTDTQYFGPGTRLTVL.

This chain joins TRBV5-1 and TRBJ2-1, with 9 bases that match TRBD2. The germline CDR1 and CDR2 sequences are SGHRS and YFSETQ. The trim removed 3 bases at V and 4 bases at J, leaving 5 bases unmatched. The CDR3 has 15 residues. For the CDR3, the DNA is TGCGCCAGCAGCTCTGGCGGGAGGGCATACAATGAGCAGTTCTTC. Its translation: CASSSGGRAYNEQFF.

The rearrangement uses TRBV4-1 and TRBJ1-1, with 7 bases aligning to TRBD1. The CDR3 length is 17 residues. V was pared by 2 bases and J by 1 base, with 10 bases of the junction left unmatched. Germline V gene sequence: CDR1 MGHRA, CDR2 YSYEKL. The CDR3 sequence: CASSQRDSPRGNTEAFF. The DNA of the CDR3 is TGCGCCAGCAGCCAACGGGACAGTCCCCGGGGGAACACTGAAGCTTTCTTT.

This clone turned up a few times. The V call is TRBV19, the J call TRBJ2-1, with 8 bases fitting TRBD2. The CDR3 extends over 15 amino acids. Germline-derived CDR1 and CDR2 are LNHDA and SQIVND (reference sequence). The J segment lost 3 bases and the V segment lost 0 bases, leaving 1 base of the junction unmatched. CDR3 amino acids: CASSIELADYNEQFF. The CDR3 bases are TGTGCCAGTAGTATAGAACTAGCGGACTACAATGAGCAGTTCTTC.